The clone carrying this TCR beta chain appeared a few times. Its target is not known. This specimen belongs to a study of T cells in Graves' hyperthyroidism and ophthalmopathy. The CDR3 regions of TCR beta were amplified from RNA transcripts. The HTBI set primed first-round TCR CDR3 RT-PCR. One entry per CDR3 protein, called by TCRdb with MiXCR from the multiplex PCR reads. This sample has 450,000 to 550,000 distinct CDR3 sequences; approximately 24% occur once, and the top ten carry approximately 11%. Uncontrolled infection, other autoimmune disease, pregnancy or lactation disqualified patients from enrolment. This CDR3 contains 16 residues. CDR1 and CDR2 from the germline V gene are KGHSH and LQKENI. The ends were cut back, 5 bases at V and 1 base at J, with 17 bases in the middle. General study findings and limits: Expanded thyroid clonotypes (above 0.001) were mostly also found in blood.

The sequence came from a woman in her 30s with Graves' ophthalmopathy. The sequenced sample was blood. V gene TRBV18 combines with J gene TRBJ1-1, with D hard to call. CDR3 sequence: CASSADAGRRNTEAFF. The CDR3 DNA reads TGTGCCAGCTCAGCGGACGCCGGGAGGAGGAACACTGAAGCTTTCTTT. The full variable domain, with the rest looked up from reference TRBV18 and TRBJ1-1, is NAGVMQNPRHLVRRRGQEARLRCSPMKGHSHVYWYRQLPEEGLKFMVYLQKENIIDESGMPKERFSAEFPKEGPSILRIQQVVRGDSAAYFCASSADAGRRNTEAFFGQGTRLTVV.